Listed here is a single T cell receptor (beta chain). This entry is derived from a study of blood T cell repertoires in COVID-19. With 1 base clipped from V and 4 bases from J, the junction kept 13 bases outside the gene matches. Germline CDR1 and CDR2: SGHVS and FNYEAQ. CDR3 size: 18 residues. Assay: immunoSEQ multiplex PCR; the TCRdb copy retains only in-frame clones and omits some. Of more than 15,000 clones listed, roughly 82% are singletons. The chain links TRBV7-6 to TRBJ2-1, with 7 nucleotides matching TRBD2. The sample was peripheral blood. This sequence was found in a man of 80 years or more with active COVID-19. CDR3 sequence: CASSLEEDGRRVYNEQFF. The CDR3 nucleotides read TGTGCCAGCAGCTTAGAAGAGGACGGGAGGAGGGTTTACAATGAGCAGTTCTTC.